This is a list of T cell receptor beta chains from one sample in a study of technical replicates of blood from a handful of donors. Profiling relied on immunoSEQ multiplex PCR, and the TCRdb table lists in-frame clones only, not all of them. The sample shows around 100,000 clones, roughly 96% of them seen only once. What was sequenced was T cells isolated from PBMCs. The receptors originated from a human donor in good health. Both conserved end residues are part of each CDR3. The D gene is left open where the match is weak. Only some rows state a clone size, as once, few, many or a class for expanded clones.

>TRBV28|.|TRBJ2-5|TRBD1
TGTGCCAGCAGGCCCCTTACAGGGGGGCAAGAGACCCAGTACTTC
CASRPLTGGQETQYF
>TRBV27|.|TRBJ2-2|.
TGTGCCAGCAGAAACCCCTGGCACCCCGGGGAGCTGTTTTTT
CASRNPWHPGELFF
>TRBV7-8|.|TRBJ2-4|TRBD2
TGTGCCAGCAGCCCATCTGGGCAGCGGGGAAACATTCAGTACTTC
CASSPSGQRGNIQYF
>TRBV27|.|TRBJ2-7|TRBD1
TGTGCCAGCAGGGGGACAGTAGCCTACGAGCAGTACTTC
CASRGTVAYEQYF
>TRBV9|.|TRBJ2-1|TRBD2
TGTGCCAGCAGCGGGTCCCTAGCGGTACCCTACAATGAGCAGTTCTTC
CASSGSLAVPYNEQFF
>TRBV7-9|once|TRBJ2-2|TRBD2
TGTGCCGGTGGACTAGCGGGCAAGAACACCGGGGAGCTGTTTTTT
CAGGLAGKNTGELFF
>TRBV19|.|TRBJ2-1|TRBD2
TGTGCCAGTAGTCTTGGACTAGGGGCGGGCAATGAGCAGTTCTTC
CASSLGLGAGNEQFF
>TRBV5-6|.|TRBJ2-6|TRBD1
TGTGCCAGCAGATTCGACAGGGGTGGGGCCAACGTCCTGACTTTC
CASRFDRGGANVLTF
>TRBV7-2|.|TRBJ2-5|.
TGTGCCAGCAGCTTAGCCGACCAAGAGACCCAGTACTTC
CASSLADQETQYF
>TRBV10-3|once|TRBJ1-4|TRBD1
TGTGCCATCAGGGGACAGGGAAATGAAAAACTGTTTTTT
CAIRGQGNEKLFF
>TRBV2|.|TRBJ2-3|.
TGTGCCAGCAGTAGTAAGCTGGGGGGTAGCACAGATACGCAGTATTTT
CASSSKLGGSTDTQYF
>TRBV29-1|.|TRBJ1-1|TRBD1
TGCAGCGCATTCAAATCAGGGACAGCGGCCACTGAAGCTTTCTTT
CSAFKSGTAATEAFF
>TRBV7-9|.|TRBJ2-4|.
TGTGCCAGCAGCTTATTGGTGGGGAGAGGGCTAGCCAAAAACATTCAGTACTTC
CASSLLVGRGLAKNIQYF
>TRBV28|once|TRBJ1-5|.
TGTGCCAGCAGTAATGATAGAGGGTTTTATCAGCCCCAGCATTTT
CASSNDRGFYQPQHF
>TRBV6-5|.|TRBJ1-2|.
TGTGCCAGCAGTTACGGGCCAGCTTATAACTATGGCTACACCTTC
CASSYGPAYNYGYTF
>TRBV5-4|.|TRBJ1-4|TRBD1
TGTGCCAGCACCGTCGACAGGGCCGAAAAACTGTTTTTT
CASTVDRAEKLFF
>TRBV6-5|.|TRBJ2-1|TRBD2
TGTGCCAGCACGGCGGGAGGGAGCTCCTACAATGAGCAGTTCTTC
CASTAGGSSYNEQFF
>TRBV21-1|.|TRBJ2-5|.
TGTGCCAGAACTAGCGGGAGGTTCCAAGAGACCCAGTACTTC
CARTSGRFQETQYF
>TRBV10-2|.|TRBJ2-1|.
TGCGCCAGCAGTATGACAGTCTACAATGAGCAGTTCTTC
CASSMTVYNEQFF
>TRBV29-1|.|TRBJ2-5|.
TGCAGCGGGAGGCAAGAGACCCAGTACTTC
CSGRQETQYF
>TRBV19|.|TRBJ1-1|.
TGTGCCAGTAGTACAACCGAAGGGGGTCCTGAAGCTTTCTTT
CASSTTEGGPEAFF
>TRBV27|.|TRBJ2-7|.
TGTGCCAGCAGTTTAGGGGGGTTCGTCTACGAGCAGTACTTC
CASSLGGFVYEQYF
>TRBV5-4|.|TRBJ2-2|.
TGTGCCAGCAGCTTTACAGGGATTTACACCGGGGAGCTGTTTTTT
CASSFTGIYTGELFF
>TRBV9|.|TRBJ2-7|.
TGTGCCAGCAGCGTAGATCACAGAACCTACGAGCAGTACTTC
CASSVDHRTYEQYF
>TRBV5-6|.|TRBJ1-2|.
TGTGCCAGCAGCTTGGGAGGGTTTGGAGGCTACACCTTC
CASSLGGFGGYTF
>TRBV30|.|TRBJ1-1|TRBD1
TGTGCCTGGAGTCCCGGGACAGGTAGAACTGAAGCTTTCTTT
CAWSPGTGRTEAFF
>TRBV9|.|TRBJ2-1|TRBD2
TGTGCCAGCAGCGTAGGACTAGCGGGCTATGAGCAGTTCTTC
CASSVGLAGYEQFF
>TRBV10-3|.|TRBJ2-5|TRBD2
TGTGCCACCTGGACTAGCGGGAGCCGTCAAGAGACCCAGTACTTC
CATWTSGSRQETQYF
>TRBV18|.|TRBJ1-5|.
TGTGCCAGCTCCCTACAGGGAGGGAATCAGCCCCAGCATTTT
CASSLQGGNQPQHF
>TRBV29-1|.|TRBJ1-1|.
TGCAGCGTAATAAGGGGAGGGAACACTGAAGCTTTCTTT
CSVIRGGNTEAFF
>TRBV29-1|.|TRBJ2-1|TRBD2
TGCAGCGTTGAAGTTTTGGATCTAGCGGATTACAATGAGCAGTTCTTC
CSVEVLDLADYNEQFF
>TRBV6-5|few|TRBJ2-7|.
TGTGCCAGCAGTTACGTTCCATCCTACGAGCAGTACTTC
CASSYVPSYEQYF
>TRBV27|.|TRBJ1-5|TRBD1
TGTGCCAGCAGTTTAGGGACAGGGTCTTCTCAGCCCCAGCATTTT
CASSLGTGSSQPQHF
>TRBV19|once|TRBJ2-1|TRBD2
TGTGCCAGTACCGTAGCGGGAGTCGGTTACAATGAGCAGTTCTTC
CASTVAGVGYNEQFF
>TRBV2|.|TRBJ1-2|.
TGTGCCAGCACGGAAAGGACATCGGAGTATGAGGGCTACACCTTC
CASTERTSEYEGYTF
>TRBV6-5|.|TRBJ1-5|.
TGTGCCAGCTCTACAGGCGAAAACAATCAGCCCCAGCATTTT
CASSTGENNQPQHF
>TRBV11-3|.|TRBJ1-1|.
TGTGCCAGCAGCTTAGAGCCAGCGCAAGATGAAGCTTTCTTT
CASSLEPAQDEAFF
>TRBV29-1|.|TRBJ2-6|.
TGCAGTGGGATAGCGTTTGTGGCTGGGGCCAACGTCCTGACTTTC
CSGIAFVAGANVLTF
>TRBV6-1|.|TRBJ1-5|.
TGTGCCAGCAGTGCAATAGAAGTGAGAGTCCAGCCCCAGCATTTT
CASSAIEVRVQPQHF
>TRBV28|.|TRBJ2-7|TRBD1
TGTGCCAGCAGTACTACGAACAGGGGCGAGGGGGACGAGCAGTACTTC
CASSTTNRGEGDEQYF
>TRBV6-6|once|TRBJ1-4|TRBD1
TGTGCCAGCAGTAGACAGGGGGCGGGCGAAAAACTGTTTTTT
CASSRQGAGEKLFF
>TRBV6-5|.|TRBJ2-1|TRBD2
TGTGCCAGCAGTTACCCGTCTAGCGGGAGTGGATTGCAGCAGTTCTTC
CASSYPSSGSGLQQFF
>TRBV9|.|TRBJ2-2|TRBD2
TGTGCCAGCAGCGTAGATGCGGGAGGAAGCACCGGGGAGCTGTTTTTT
CASSVDAGGSTGELFF
>TRBV13|.|TRBJ2-3|TRBD2
TGTGCCAGCAGCTTATCTCTAGCGGGACCGACTTCGGCTACTGATACGCAGTATTTT
CASSLSLAGPTSATDTQYF
>TRBV6-5|few|TRBJ1-1|.
TGTGCCAGCAGTTACTCGGGGGCCCAAGCTTTCTTT
CASSYSGAQAFF
>TRBV9|.|TRBJ2-6|.
TGTGCCAGCAGCGAAATGAAGAGTGGGGCCAACGTCCTGACTTTC
CASSEMKSGANVLTF
>TRBV7-9|.|TRBJ1-5|.
TGTGCCAGCAGCTTTAACAATCAGCCCCAGCATTTT
CASSFNNQPQHF